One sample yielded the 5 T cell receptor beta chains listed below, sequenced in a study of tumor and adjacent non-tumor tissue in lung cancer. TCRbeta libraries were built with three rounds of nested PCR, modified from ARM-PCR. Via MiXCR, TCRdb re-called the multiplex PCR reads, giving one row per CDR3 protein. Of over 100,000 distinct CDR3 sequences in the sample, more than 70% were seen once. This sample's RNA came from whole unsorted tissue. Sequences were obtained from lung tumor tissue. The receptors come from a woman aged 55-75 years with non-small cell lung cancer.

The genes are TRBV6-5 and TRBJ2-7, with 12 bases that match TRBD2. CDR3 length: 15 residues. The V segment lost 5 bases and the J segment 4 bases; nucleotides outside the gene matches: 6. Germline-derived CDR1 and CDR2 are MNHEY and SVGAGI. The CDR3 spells CASSRMTSGSYEQYF. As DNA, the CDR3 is TGTGCCAGCAGTCGTATGACTAGCGGGAGTTACGAGCAGTACTTC.

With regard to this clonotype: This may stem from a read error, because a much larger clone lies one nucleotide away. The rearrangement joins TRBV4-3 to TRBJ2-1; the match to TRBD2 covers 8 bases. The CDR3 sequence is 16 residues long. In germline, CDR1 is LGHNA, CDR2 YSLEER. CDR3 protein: CASRQALGLVINEQFF. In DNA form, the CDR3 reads TGCGCCAGCAGACAAGCCTTGGGACTAGTCATCAATGAGCAGTTCTTC.

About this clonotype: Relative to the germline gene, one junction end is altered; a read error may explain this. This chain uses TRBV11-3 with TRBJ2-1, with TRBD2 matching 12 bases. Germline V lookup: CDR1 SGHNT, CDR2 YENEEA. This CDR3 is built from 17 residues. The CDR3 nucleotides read TGTGCCAGCGGCTTAGAGTCGACTAGCGGGAGCCACTATGTGAAGTTCTTC. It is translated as CASGLESTSGSHYVKFF.

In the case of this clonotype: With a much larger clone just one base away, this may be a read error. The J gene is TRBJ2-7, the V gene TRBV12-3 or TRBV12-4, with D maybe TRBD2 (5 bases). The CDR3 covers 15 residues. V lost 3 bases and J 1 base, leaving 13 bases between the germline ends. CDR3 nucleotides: TGTGCCAGCAGTTTTTACGGGGAGCAATCCTACGAGCAGTACTTC. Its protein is CASSFYGEQSYEQYF.

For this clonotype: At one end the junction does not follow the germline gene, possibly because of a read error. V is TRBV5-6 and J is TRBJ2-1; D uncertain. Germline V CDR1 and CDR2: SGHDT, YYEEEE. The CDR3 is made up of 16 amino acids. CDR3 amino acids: CTSNPFQVINHNEQFF. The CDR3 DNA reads TGTACCAGCAACCCTTTCCAGGTGATCAATCATAATGAGCAGTTCTTC.